Below are 29 T cell receptor beta chains sequenced from a single sample in a study of T cell responses to AZD1222 COVID-19 vaccine. The repertoire was sequenced with immunoSEQ multiplex PCR; TCRdb's copy has only in-frame clones and lacks some. The table shows around 97,000 clones, with approximately 89% occurring only once. Specimen: peripheral blood, collected on day 0 of AZD1222 vaccination. All receptors derive from an adult in good health.

V is TRBV10-2 and J is TRBJ2-6, with D unclear. The CDR3 spans 15 residues. Germline assignment: CDR1 WSHSY and CDR2 SAAADI. Trimming took off 3 bases at V and 0 bases at J, with 6 bases between the two ends. CDR3 sequence reads: CASSDSRSGANVLTF. The CDR3 region has the DNA TGCGCCAGCAGTGATTCCCGCTCTGGGGCCAACGTCCTGACTTTC.

The chain joins TRBV19 to TRBJ1-4; TRBD1 is a possible D gene (5 bases). This CDR3 has 14 residues. Trimming took off 6 bases at V and 5 bases at J, with 13 bases between the two ends. Germline V gene data show CDR1 as LNHDA and CDR2 as SQIVND (reference sequence). The CDR3: CASSPRGRNEKLFF. Written as DNA, the CDR3 is TGTGCCAGTAGCCCTCGGGGCCGAAATGAAAAACTGTTTTTT.

The chain uses TRBV30 and TRBJ2-7; unclear D gene. The CDR3 covers 14 residues. Between the trimmed V and J ends, which lost 3 bases and 1 base, there was a span of 13 bases. Looked up from germline, CDR1 is GTSNPN and CDR2 is SVGIG (reference sequence). For the CDR3, the DNA is TGTGCCTGGAGACCAAACCTAGGTTCCTACGAGCAGTACTTC. Protein: CAWRPNLGSYEQYF.

J is TRBJ2-5 and V is TRBV7-9; D call uncertain. Trimming shortened V by 5 bases and J by 3 bases, and 10 bases separated the two germline ends. The germline V gene encodes CDR1 SEHNR and CDR2 FQNEAQ (reference sequence). The CDR3 runs 13 residues. The CDR3 DNA follows: TGTGCCAGCAGCGGAAGGATGAAAGAGACCCAGTACTTC. Translation gives CASSGRMKETQYF. The full variable domain, with the rest looked up from reference TRBV7-9 and TRBJ2-5, is DTGVSQNPRHKITKRGQNVTFRCDPISEHNRLYWYRQTLGQGPEFLTYFQNEAQLEKSRLLSDRFSAERPKGSFSTLEIQRTEQGDSAMYLCASSGRMKETQYFGPGTRLLVL.

The rearrangement uses TRBV23-1 and TRBJ1-2; D is possibly TRBD1 (5 bases). TRBV23-1 is an ORF, with its function uncertain. The CDR3 has 15 amino acids. V was trimmed by 0 bases and J by 2 bases, leaving 10 bases between them. The CDR3 sequence is CASSQSRDGNYGYTF. The CDR3 nucleotides are TGCGCCAGCAGTCAATCCCGGGACGGGAACTATGGCTACACCTTC.

This chain links TRBV18 with TRBJ1-2; D perhaps matches TRBD1 (6 bases). Between the trimmed V and J ends, which lost 1 base and 7 bases, there was a span of 19 bases. CDR3 length: 16 residues. Per the germline V gene, CDR1 is KGHSH and CDR2 is LQKENI. CDR3 nucleotide sequence: TGTGCCAGCTCACCACTCCACGCGCGGGGGGCAGGTGGCTACACCTTC. Protein sequence: CASSPLHARGAGGYTF.

This sequence joins TRBV4-3 and TRBJ1-3; D call uncertain. CDR1 is LGHNA, CDR2 YSLEER, per germline. The V and J ends lost 3 bases and 3 bases respectively, with 6 bases between them. This CDR3 is built from 13 residues. The CDR3 spells CASSQLDGNTIYF. CDR3 sequence (DNA): TGCGCCAGCAGCCAGCTGGATGGAAACACCATATATTTT.

The chain is built from TRBV5-1 and TRBJ1-4; no clear D. With 4 bases removed from V and 3 bases from J, the gap between germline ends came to 13 bases. The germline V gene has CDR1 SGHRS and CDR2 YFSETQ. The CDR3 is 15 amino acids. As DNA, the CDR3 is TGCGCCAGCAGCCGGGATGGGCAGGCTAATGAAAAACTGTTTTTT. Residues: CASSRDGQANEKLFF. The full variable domain, in which reference TRBV5-1 and TRBJ1-4 provide the parts outside the CDR3, is KAGVTQTPRYLIKTRGQQVTLSCSPISGHRSVSWYQQTPGQGLQFLFEYFSETQRNKGNFPGRFSGRQFSNSRSEMNVSTLELGDSALYLCASSRDGQANEKLFFGSGTQLSVL.

The chain combines TRBV18 with TRBJ1-1, with D possibly being TRBD1 (5 bases). Between the trimmed V and J ends, which lost 3 bases and 0 bases, there was a span of 11 bases. Germline V gene sequence: CDR1 KGHSH, CDR2 LQKENI. This CDR3 is 15 amino acids long. The CDR3 protein is CASSPPAGMNTEAFF. For the CDR3, the DNA is TGTGCCAGCTCACCCCCGGCAGGGATGAACACTGAAGCTTTCTTT.

J is TRBJ1-5 and V is TRBV4-2; unclear D gene. CDR1 and CDR2 from the germline V gene are LGHNA and YNFKEQ. The CDR3 loop spans 15 amino acids. The germline V and J ends were trimmed by 0 bases and 0 bases, with 6 bases remaining between them. The CDR3 protein is CASSQDGRSNQPQHF. The DNA for the CDR3 is TGTGCCAGCAGCCAAGATGGCCGTAGCAATCAGCCCCAGCATTTT.

The chain combines TRBV4-2 with TRBJ1-2, with TRBD1 identical over 7 bases. The CDR3 covers 16 residues. The V gene end was trimmed by 0 bases and the J gene end by 2 bases; junction bases not matched to a gene: 6. Germline V gene lookup returns CDR1 LGHNA and CDR2 YNFKEQ. This CDR3 is CASSQEYRQGNYGYTF. The CDR3 DNA sequence: TGTGCCAGCAGCCAAGAATACAGACAGGGAAACTATGGCTACACCTTC.

This sequence joins TRBV11-3 and TRBJ2-1; TRBD1 agrees at 11 bases. Per germline, CDR1 SGHNT and CDR2 YENEEA. Trimming at V came to 4 bases and at J to 5 bases, leaving 10 bases not matched to a gene. There are 17 residues in the CDR3. CDR3 protein: CASSSRGGDRGNNEQFF. The CDR3 DNA reads TGTGCCAGCAGCTCGAGGGGAGGGGACAGGGGGAACAATGAGCAGTTCTTC.

J is TRBJ1-1 and V is TRBV6-5; 8 nucleotides align to TRBD1. Trimming cost V 5 bases and J 1 base; bases outside gene matches: 6. The CDR3 runs to 15 residues. Germline loops: CDR1 MNHEY, CDR2 SVGAGI. The CDR3 sequence: CASSRSGTGNTEAFF. The CDR3 nucleotides are TGTGCCAGCAGTAGATCCGGGACAGGGAACACTGAAGCTTTCTTT.

V is TRBV7-3 and J is TRBJ2-3; TRBD2 aligns across 7 bases. After removal of 6 bases from V and 2 bases from J, the junction contained 5 bases not matched to a gene. Per germline, CDR1 SGHTA and CDR2 FQGTGA. The CDR3 totals 14 residues. The CDR3 spells CASRASGYTDTQYF. The CDR3 DNA reads as TGTGCCAGCAGGGCTAGCGGTTACACAGATACGCAGTATTTT. The complete variable domain, with remaining parts taken from reference TRBV7-3 and TRBJ2-3, reads GAGVSQTPSNKVTEKGKYVELRCDPISGHTALYWYRQSLGQGPEFLIYFQGTGAADDSGLPNDRFFAVRPEGSVSTLKIQRTERGDSAVYLCASRASGYTDTQYFGPGTRLTVL.

V usage is TRBV28 and J usage is TRBJ2-7; TRBD1 might be the D (6 bases). Trimming removed 2 bases from V and 2 bases from J, with 10 bases in between. The V gene's germline CDR1 is MDHEN and CDR2 SYDVKM. The CDR3 runs to 14 residues. The CDR3 protein is CASSLTGQPYEQYF. The DNA for the CDR3 is TGTGCCAGCAGTTTAACAGGGCAACCCTACGAGCAGTACTTC.

The CDR3 loop is CASSIATNQPQHF. The CDR3 nucleotides read TGTGCCAGTAGTATAGCCACGAATCAGCCCCAGCATTTT. The chain combines TRBV19 with TRBJ1-5; no clear D. The CDR3 has 13 amino acids. Germline-derived CDR1 and CDR2 are LNHDA and SQIVND (reference sequence). The ends were cut back, 1 base at V and 4 bases at J, with 5 bases in the middle.

This clone appeared once. This rearrangement joins TRBV9 to TRBJ1-2; no definite D call. This CDR3 has 12 amino acids. CDR1 is SGDLS, CDR2 YYNGEE, per germline. Trimming pared 6 bases from V and 8 bases from J, leaving 14 bases between. The CDR3: CASNIGRSGYTF. The DNA of the CDR3 is TGTGCCAGCAATATTGGACGAAGCGGCTACACCTTC.

V gene TRBV19 combines with J gene TRBJ1-1; D unresolved. Trimming cost V 5 bases and J 1 base, with 17 bases left between them. CDR1 and CDR2 from the germline V gene are LNHDA and SQIVND (reference sequence). The CDR3 is made up of 16 amino acids. CDR3 in amino acids: CASSPLGQAGNTEAFF. The CDR3 DNA is TGTGCCAGTAGTCCTCTCGGGCAGGCTGGGAACACTGAAGCTTTCTTT. The entire variable domain, with the rest obtained from reference TRBV19 and TRBJ1-1, is as follows: DGGITQSPKYLFRKEGQNVTLSCEQNLNHDAMYWYRQDPGQGLRLIYYSQIVNDFQKGDIAEGYSVSREKKESFPLTVTSAQKNPTAFYLCASSPLGQAGNTEAFFGQGTRLTVV.

The chain recombines TRBV5-4 with TRBJ1-1; D uncertain. V was trimmed by 0 bases and J by 3 bases, leaving 9 bases between them. The CDR3 length is 14 residues. CDR1 and CDR2 (germline): SGHNT, YYREEE (reference sequence). CDR3 in amino acids: CASSLDVGDTEAFF. The CDR3 DNA follows: TGTGCCAGCAGCTTGGATGTCGGGGACACTGAAGCTTTCTTT. Variable domain in full (rest from reference TRBV5-4 and TRBJ1-1): ETGVTQSPTHLIKTRGQQVTLRCSSQSGHNTVSWYQQALGQGPQFIFQYYREEENGRGNFPPRFSGLQFPNYSSELNVNALELDDSALYLCASSLDVGDTEAFFGQGTRLTVV.

This chain connects TRBV19 to TRBJ1-5, with TRBD1 identical over 8 bases. There are 16 residues in the CDR3. With V trimmed by 2 bases and J by 6 bases, 9 bases remained unmatched. The V gene's germline CDR1 is LNHDA and CDR2 SQIVND (reference sequence). The CDR3 nucleotides are TGTGCCAGTAGTATAAGAAACGCAGGGGGCAGTCAGCCCCAGCATTTT. This gives the protein CASSIRNAGGSQPQHF.

The chain carries TRBV29-1 and TRBJ2-3; maybe TRBD2 (7 bases). V shed 4 bases and J shed 5 bases, with 16 bases lying between them. Germline V gene lookup returns CDR1 SQVTM and CDR2 ANQGSEA. This CDR3 has 14 residues. This CDR3 reads CSVGSGGHGDTQYF. The DNA of the CDR3 is TGCAGCGTTGGGTCGGGGGGACACGGAGATACGCAGTATTTT.

This chain joins TRBV6-5 and TRBJ2-3; possible D gene TRBD2, 5 bases. CDR3 size: 14 residues. Germline loops: CDR1 MNHEY, CDR2 SVGAGI. The V and J ends lost 8 bases and 3 bases respectively, with 15 bases between them. The CDR3 region has the DNA TGTGCCAGCTATAGCGCAACCACTACAGATACGCAGTATTTT. Protein sequence: CASYSATTTDTQYF.

The chain is built from TRBV19 and TRBJ1-5; tentatively, D is TRBD1 (5 bases). Looked up from germline, CDR1 is LNHDA and CDR2 is SQIVND (reference sequence). V shed 7 bases and J shed 2 bases, with 18 bases lying between them. The CDR3 is 16 residues long. The CDR3 loop is CASKSREGLGNQPQHF. The CDR3 DNA reads TGTGCCAGTAAAAGCAGGGAGGGTTTGGGCAATCAGCCCCAGCATTTT. The full variable domain, with the rest looked up from reference TRBV19 and TRBJ1-5, is DGGITQSPKYLFRKEGQNVTLSCEQNLNHDAMYWYRQDPGQGLRLIYYSQIVNDFQKGDIAEGYSVSREKKESFPLTVTSAQKNPTAFYLCASKSREGLGNQPQHFGDGTRLSIL.

V is TRBV11-3 and J is TRBJ1-6; 7 positions agree with TRBD1. The CDR3 spans 16 residues. V trimming: 2 bases; J trimming: 5 bases; junction bases outside the gene matches: 6. CDR1 and CDR2 from the germline V gene are SGHNT and YENEEA. CDR3: CASSLTTGSDNSPLHF. CDR3 bases: TGTGCCAGCAGCTTAACGACAGGGTCGGATAATTCACCCCTCCACTTT. Full variable domain (missing parts from reference TRBV11-3 and TRBJ1-6): EAGVVQSPRYKIIEKKQPVAFWCNPISGHNTLYWYLQNLGQGPELLIRYENEEAVDDSQLPKDRFSAERLKGVDSTLKIQPAELGDSAVYLCASSLTTGSDNSPLHFGNGTRLTVT.

V usage is TRBV30 and J usage is TRBJ1-4; D is unresolved. CDR1 and CDR2 from the germline V gene are GTSNPN and SVGIG (reference sequence). V lost 0 bases, J lost 8 bases, and 13 bases lay in between. This CDR3 is 14 amino acids long. CDR3 in amino acids: CAWSVRGPTEKLFF. The DNA of the CDR3 is TGTGCCTGGAGTGTACGGGGTCCGACCGAAAAACTGTTTTTT.

This rearrangement joins TRBV11-1 to TRBJ1-2, with 8 positions matching TRBD1. The CDR3 covers 13 residues. With 6 bases clipped from V and 5 bases from J, the junction kept 5 bases outside the gene matches. Germline V gene sequence: CDR1 SGHAT, CDR2 FQDESV (reference sequence). CDR3 DNA: TGTGCCAGCAGTCCCGACAGGGGTTATGGCTACACCTTC. It specifies CASSPDRGYGYTF.

This clone showed up just once. The chain combines TRBV6-6 with TRBJ2-1, with 12 bases lining up with TRBD2. The CDR3 totals 15 residues. The germline V gene has CDR1 MNHNY and CDR2 SVGAGI (reference sequence). Germline trimming cut 7 bases from V and 8 bases from J; bases unmatched to any gene: 9. Here the CDR3 reads CASNQRLAGEYEQFF. In DNA form, the CDR3 reads TGTGCCAGCAACCAACGACTAGCGGGAGAATATGAGCAGTTCTTC.

This chain links TRBV7-3 with TRBJ1-1; D ambiguous. Per the germline V gene, CDR1 is SGHTA and CDR2 is FQGTGA. This CDR3 is 14 amino acids long. With 3 bases removed from V and 1 base from J, the gap between germline ends came to 9 bases. DNA of the CDR3: TGTGCCAGCAGCTTTTATTGGGGGAACACTGAAGCTTTCTTT. This translates into CASSFYWGNTEAFF.

This sequence joins TRBV6-6 and TRBJ2-3; TRBD1 matches at 12 bases. Trimming took 5 bases from V and 5 from J; bases not matched to a gene: 5. Germline CDR1 reads MNHNY; CDR2 reads SVGAGI (reference sequence). This CDR3 is 15 amino acids long. The CDR3, as DNA: TGTGCCAGCAGTGCCGGGACAGGGGGCATAGATACGCAGTATTTT. This sequence encodes CASSAGTGGIDTQYF.